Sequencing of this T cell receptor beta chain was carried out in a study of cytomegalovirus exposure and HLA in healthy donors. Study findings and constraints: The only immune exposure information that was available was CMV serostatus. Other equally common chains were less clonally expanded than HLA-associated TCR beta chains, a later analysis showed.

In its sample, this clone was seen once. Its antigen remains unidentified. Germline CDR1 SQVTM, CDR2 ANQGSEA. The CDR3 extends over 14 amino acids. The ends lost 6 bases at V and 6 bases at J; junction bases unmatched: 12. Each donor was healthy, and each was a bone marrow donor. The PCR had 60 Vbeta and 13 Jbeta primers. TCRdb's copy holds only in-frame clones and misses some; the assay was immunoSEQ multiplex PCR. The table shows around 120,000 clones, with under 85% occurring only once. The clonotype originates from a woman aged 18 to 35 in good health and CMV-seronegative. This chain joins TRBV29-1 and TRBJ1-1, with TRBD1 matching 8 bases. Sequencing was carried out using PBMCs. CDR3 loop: CSVARQGSGSEAFF. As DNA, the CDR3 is TGCAGCGTAGCTAGACAGGGGTCGGGGTCTGAAGCTTTCTTT. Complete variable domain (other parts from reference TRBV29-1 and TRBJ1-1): SAVISQKPSRDICQRGTSLTIQCQVDSQVTMMFWYRQQPGQSLTLIATANQGSEATYESGFVIDKFPISRPNLTFSTLTVSNMSPEDSSIYLCSVARQGSGSEAFFGQGTRLTVV.